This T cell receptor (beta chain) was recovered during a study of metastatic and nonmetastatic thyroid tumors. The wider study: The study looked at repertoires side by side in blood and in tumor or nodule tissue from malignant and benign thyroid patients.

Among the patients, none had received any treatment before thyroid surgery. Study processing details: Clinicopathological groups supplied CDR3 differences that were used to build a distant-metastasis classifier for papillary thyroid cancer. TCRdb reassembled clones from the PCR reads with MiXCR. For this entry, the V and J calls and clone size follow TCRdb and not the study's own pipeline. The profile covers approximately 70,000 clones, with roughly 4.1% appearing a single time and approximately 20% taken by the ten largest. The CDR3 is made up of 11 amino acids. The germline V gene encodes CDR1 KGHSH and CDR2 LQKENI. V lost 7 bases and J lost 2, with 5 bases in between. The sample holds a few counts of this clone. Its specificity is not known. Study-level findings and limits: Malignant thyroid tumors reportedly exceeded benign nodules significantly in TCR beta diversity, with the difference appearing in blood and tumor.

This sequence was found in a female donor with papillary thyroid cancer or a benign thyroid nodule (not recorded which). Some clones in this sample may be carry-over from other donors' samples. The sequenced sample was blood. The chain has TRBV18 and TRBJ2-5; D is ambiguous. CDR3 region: CASLRQETQYF. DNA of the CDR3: TGTGCCAGCTTGAGACAAGAGACCCAGTACTTC. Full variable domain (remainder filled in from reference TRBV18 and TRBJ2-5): NAGVMQNPRHLVRRRGQEARLRCSPMKGHSHVYWYRQLPEEGLKFMVYLQKENIIDESGMPKERFSAEFPKEGPSILRIQQVVRGDSAAYFCASLRQETQYFGPGTRLLVL.